The 28 T cell receptor beta chains below come from one sample, sequenced in a study of blood T cells in healthy people across ages (dated by TCRdb to between 2014 and 2017). The library came from 5' RACE. This sample was sequenced with an Illumina HiSeq 2500. A second PCR of roughly 7 to 11 cycles was performed with a sample-barcoded 5' primer and a J-beta primer mix. Using fastp at Q25 and MiXCR, TCRdb reprocessed the public reads and kept productive beta chains. All rows with the same CDR3 protein become a single entry with the most common DNA and genes. Across this sample there are about 680,000 distinct CDR3 sequences, with around 48% seen only once. The top ten clonotypes cover about 32% of the sample. Sequenced input: blood. These receptors were obtained from a woman in her sixties in good health.

The rearrangement uses TRBV27 and TRBJ2-1; 12 bases line up with TRBD2. Germline V gene sequence: CDR1 MNHEY, CDR2 SMNVEV (reference sequence). Unmatched junction bases numbered 6, after V lost 5 bases and J lost 10 bases. The CDR3 runs 14 residues. CDR3 sequence (DNA): TGTGCCAGCAGTCTAGCGGGAGGGTCCGGGGAGCAGTTCTTC. It translates to CASSLAGGSGEQFF.

This clonotype was detected only a few times. The chain carries TRBV4-2 and TRBJ1-5; no definite D call. The germline gives CDR1 LGHNA, CDR2 YNFKEQ. This CDR3 has 14 residues. Trimming removed 1 base at V and 7 bases at J, with 11 bases between. Written as DNA, the CDR3 is TGTGCCAGCAGCCAAGTGAGAGGGAAGCAGCCCCAGCATTTT. Translated, it gives CASSQVRGKQPQHF.

This clonotype was seen repeatedly, ten times or more. This chain links TRBV6-5 with TRBJ2-7; D is ambiguous. Germline V gene sequence: CDR1 MNHEY, CDR2 SVGAGI. The CDR3 length is 13 residues. Trimming shortened V by 10 bases and J by 0 bases, and 13 bases separated the two germline ends. The DNA for the CDR3 is TGTGCCACCTGCCGCCTGGGCTCCTACGAGCAGTACTTC. This gives the protein CATCRLGSYEQYF.

A remark on this clonotype: Germline and junction disagree at one end, which may indicate a read error. This chain uses TRBV12-3 or TRBV12-4 with TRBJ2-3, with 7 nucleotides matching TRBD2. The CDR3 has 16 residues. Here the CDR3 DNA reads TGTGCCAGCAGGGCTAGCGGCGGAACTAGAACAGATGCGCAATATTTT. It encodes CASRASGGTRTDAQYF.

This clonotype has a count of ten or more. This chain connects TRBV12-3 or TRBV12-4 to TRBJ1-6; 7 bases fit TRBD1. The V and J ends lost 10 bases and 7 bases, in that order; junction bases with no gene match: 7. The CDR3 runs 13 residues. The CDR3 here is CATRQGENSPLHF. CDR3 nucleotides: TGTGCCACCAGACAGGGCGAGAATTCACCCCTCCACTTT.

There are a few counts of this clonotype. This rearrangement joins TRBV29-1 to TRBJ1-2, with D unclear. CDR1 is SQVTM and CDR2 is ANQGSEA in the germline V gene. The CDR3 contains 13 residues. V was trimmed by 3 bases and J by 3 bases, leaving 11 bases between them. The CDR3 sequence is CSVEGRGDYGYTF. The CDR3 coding sequence is TGCAGCGTTGAGGGCAGAGGAGACTATGGCTACACCTTC.

With regard to this clonotype: One end of the junction fails to match germline, which may point to a read error. The rearrangement links TRBV20-1 to TRBJ2-7, with a weak D call TRBD2 (5 bases). The CDR3 consists of 13 residues. Germline V gene sequence: CDR1 DFQATT, CDR2 SNEGSKA (reference sequence). The CDR3: CTASSQRNYEQYF. The CDR3 nucleotides read TGCACTGCTAGCTCGCAGCGGAACTACGAGCAGTACTTC.

This clonotype showed up just a few times. The rearrangement links TRBV4-2 to TRBJ2-1; D unclear. This CDR3 has 11 amino acids. The V gene lost 4 bases and the J gene lost 8 bases, with 6 bases spanning the gap. Germline-derived CDR1 and CDR2 are LGHNA and YNFKEQ. Here the CDR3 reads CASSRVYEQFF. In DNA, the CDR3 is TGTGCCAGCAGCCGCGTGTATGAGCAGTTCTTC.

J is TRBJ2-1 and V is TRBV10-3; the D gene is possibly TRBD1 (7 bases). The CDR3 loop spans 13 amino acids. The germline gives CDR1 ENHRY, CDR2 SYGVKD. V was pared by 3 bases and J by 10 bases, with 13 bases between. CDR3 nucleotides: TGTGCCATCAGTGACTTCAGGGGGGAGGAGCAGTTCTTC. Encoded protein: CAISDFRGEEQFF.

This clonotype came up a few times. This rearrangement joins TRBV28 to TRBJ1-1; no clear D gene. Germline values: CDR1 MDHEN, CDR2 SYDVKM. The CDR3 consists of 16 residues. V was pared by 3 bases and J by 1 base, with 15 bases between. The CDR3 DNA is TGTGCCAGCAGTTTTTTTGGGAGAGCGGGGAACACTGAAGCTTTCTTT. Translating it yields CASSFFGRAGNTEAFF.

The gene calls are TRBV20-1 and TRBJ2-5; 8 nucleotides line up with TRBD2. CDR3 size: 17 residues. CDR1 DFQATT and CDR2 SNEGSKA come from the germline V gene (reference sequence). V shed 0 bases, J shed 5 bases, and the junction held 14 bases outside the gene matches. The DNA for the CDR3 is TGCAGTGCTAGAGATTTGGGAAGAGCGGGAGCTTGGGAGACCCAGTACTTC. This sequence encodes CSARDLGRAGAWETQYF.

V usage is TRBV7-8 and J usage is TRBJ2-7; no clear D gene. Germline V lookup: CDR1 SGHVS, CDR2 FQNEAQ. CDR3 size: 17 residues. V was cut by 2 bases and J by 4 bases, with 21 bases left in between. The CDR3 DNA sequence: TGTGCCAGCAGCTTATTGCCTTCAGGTAGTTGGGTGTACGAGCAGTACTTC. Translation gives CASSLLPSGSWVYEQYF.

This clonotype was found a few times. V and J are TRBV16 and TRBJ1-2, with D tentatively TRBD1 (6 bases). V was cut by 0 bases and J by 6 bases, with 8 bases left in between. The germline gives CDR1 KGHSY, CDR2 FQNENV. The CDR3 is made up of 13 amino acids. DNA of the CDR3: TGTGCCAGCAGCCAATCGGGGGACAATGGCTACACCTTC. Its protein product is CASSQSGDNGYTF. The whole variable domain, remainder taken from reference TRBV16 and TRBJ1-2, is GEEVAQTPKHLVRGEGQKAKLYCAPIKGHSYVFWYQQVLKNEFKFLISFQNENVFDETGMPKERFSAKCLPNSPCSLEIQATKLEDSAVYFCASSQSGDNGYTFGSGTRLTVV.

This chain connects TRBV5-5 to TRBJ1-2; a weak D match, TRBD1 (6 bases). Germline loops: CDR1 SGHKS, CDR2 YYEKEE (reference sequence). This CDR3 spans 15 amino acids. V was trimmed by 4 bases and J by 2 bases, leaving 15 bases between them. As DNA, the CDR3 is TGTGCCAGCAGCCCCAGGGGTTCTGGAAACTATGGCTACACCTTC. Amino acid sequence: CASSPRGSGNYGYTF.

This clonotype came up a few times. The chain recombines TRBV7-9 with TRBJ2-4, with 9 bases identical to TRBD1. There are 14 residues in the CDR3. V gave up 5 bases and J gave up 14 bases; unmatched junction bases: 13. Germline CDR1 reads SEHNR; CDR2 reads FQNEAQ (reference sequence). The CDR3 region has the DNA TGTGCCAGCAGCCCACTCGGGACAGGGCGAAGGGAGTACTTC. Encoded protein: CASSPLGTGRREYF.

This clonotype was counted ten times or more. The chain couples TRBV7-3 to TRBJ2-6; D gene unclear. In germline, CDR1 is SGHTA, CDR2 FQGTGA. The V gene lost 1 base and the J gene lost 1 base, with 5 bases spanning the gap. The CDR3 has 15 residues. Here the CDR3 DNA reads TGTGCCAGCAGCTTAAGGGATTCTGGGGCCAACGTCCTGACTTTC. Translating it yields CASSLRDSGANVLTF.

The V and J genes are TRBV5-1 and TRBJ2-7; 7 bases align to TRBD1. V was pared by 4 bases and J by 3 bases, with 7 bases of the junction left unmatched. Germline CDR1 reads SGHRS; CDR2 reads YFSETQ. This CDR3 region has 14 residues. CDR3 amino acids: CASSGTVESYEQYF. The CDR3 nucleotides are TGCGCCAGCAGCGGGACAGTTGAGAGCTACGAGCAGTACTTC.

A few counts support this clonotype. The chain joins TRBV6-1 to TRBJ2-7; 9 bases agree with TRBD1. The CDR3 totals 13 residues. The ends lost 11 bases at V and 5 bases at J; junction bases unmatched: 10. The V gene's germline CDR1 is MNHNS and CDR2 SASEGT. The DNA of the CDR3 is TGTGCCGTCCGGGACAGGGCAACTCACGAGCAGTACTTC. Translated, it gives CAVRDRATHEQYF.

This clonotype was detected only a few times. DNA for the CDR3: TGTGCCAGCAGCAAAGCCGGGGCGGGAGAGCAGTACTTC. Translated, it gives CASSKAGAGEQYF. The chain joins TRBV21-1 to TRBJ2-7; the table calls TRBD1, which could not be checked here. TRBV21-1 counts as a pseudogene. There are 13 residues in the CDR3.

The chain employs TRBV29-1 and TRBJ2-1, with 7 bases fitting TRBD2. CDR3 length equals 13 residues. The V segment lost 3 bases and the J segment 7 bases; nucleotides outside the gene matches: 6. Germline-derived CDR1 and CDR2 are SQVTM and ANQGSEA. The CDR3 DNA reads TGCAGCGTTGAGAGCGGGAAGGGTAATGAGCAGTTCTTC. Protein: CSVESGKGNEQFF.

CDR3 amino acids: CASNRPTSGRGGETQYF. The CDR3 region has the DNA TGTGCCAGCAACAGACCCACTAGCGGGAGAGGAGGGGAGACCCAGTACTTC. This chain connects TRBV6-6 to TRBJ2-5; 11 bases are a match to TRBD2. Germline V gene data show CDR1 as MNHNY and CDR2 as SVGAGI (reference sequence). The CDR3 is made up of 17 amino acids. The V segment lost 7 bases and the J segment 5 bases; nucleotides outside the gene matches: 15.

This clonotype was seen ten or more times. The CDR3 region is CSGGTSNTEAFF. As DNA, the CDR3 is TGCAGCGGGGGGACATCGAACACTGAAGCTTTCTTT. The chain joins TRBV29-1 to TRBJ1-1; D possibly corresponds to TRBD1 (6 bases). This CDR3 is built from 12 residues. Trimming shortened V by 7 bases and J by 1 base, and 10 bases separated the two germline ends. Germline CDR1 and CDR2: SQVTM and ANQGSEA. Drawing the rest from reference TRBV29-1 and TRBJ1-1, the complete variable domain is SAVISQKPSRDICQRGTSLTIQCQVDSQVTMMFWYRQQPGQSLTLIATANQGSEATYESGFVIDKFPISRPNLTFSTLTVSNMSPEDSSIYLCSGGTSNTEAFFGQGTRLTVV.

Details on this clonotype: A clone one base away is much larger, so this may be a read error. The chain is built from TRBV20-1 and TRBJ2-1; 13 bases fit TRBD2. The length of the CDR3 is 14 residues. Germline CDR1 and CDR2: DFQATT and SNEGSKA (reference sequence). After removal of 6 bases from V and 6 bases from J, the junction contained 5 bases not matched to a gene. The CDR3 loop reads CSASTSGRGNEQFF. Written as DNA, the CDR3 is TGCAGTGCAAGTACTAGCGGGAGGGGCAATGAGCAGTTCTTC.

The chain couples TRBV27 to TRBJ2-3; possible D gene TRBD1, 5 bases. Germline V gene sequence: CDR1 MNHEY, CDR2 SMNVEV (reference sequence). The CDR3 loop spans 15 amino acids. The ends were cut back, 5 bases at V and 2 bases at J, with 14 bases in the middle. The CDR3 DNA reads TGTGCCAGCAGTCTCTTACAGGAACTCACAGATACGCAGTATTTT. Encoded protein: CASSLLQELTDTQYF.

This clonotype was recorded a few times. The V and J genes are TRBV5-5 and TRBJ2-5, with 10 bases identical to TRBD2. V dropped 2 bases and J dropped 2; count of bases not matched to a gene: 3. The V gene's germline CDR1 is SGHKS and CDR2 YYEKEE (reference sequence). The CDR3 loop spans 15 amino acids. The CDR3 bases are TGTGCCAGCAGCTTCAGCGGGAGGGGGCAAGAGACCCAGTACTTC. Its protein product is CASSFSGRGQETQYF.

The V gene is TRBV2, the J gene TRBJ2-5; D is undetermined. Matching the DNA end better, TRBJ2-7 makes the J call doubtful. Germline values: CDR1 SNHLY, CDR2 FYNNEI. The CDR3 has 13 residues. CDR3 bases: TGTGCCAGCAGTGGATACTTGGGTTCCGAGCAGTACTTC. Amino acids: CASSGYLGSEQYF.

The chain has TRBV6-2 or TRBV6-3 and TRBJ2-1, with D maybe TRBD1 (6 bases). The CDR3 runs 12 residues. The V gene lost 5 bases and the J gene lost 10 bases, with 12 bases spanning the gap. Germline assignment: CDR1 MNHEY and CDR2 SVGEGT. This CDR3 reads CASSRQVYEQFF. The CDR3 nucleotides are TGTGCCAGCAGTCGACAGGTCTACGAGCAGTTCTTC.

The chain has TRBV18 and TRBJ2-5; D is undetermined. Germline-derived CDR1 and CDR2 are KGHSH and LQKENI. The CDR3 sequence is 15 residues long. V dropped 1 base and J dropped 5 bases, with 14 bases sitting between them. The CDR3 region has the DNA TGTGCCAGCTCACCACGGGCCAGCTTGGAGGAGACCCAGTACTTC. It is translated as CASSPRASLEETQYF.